The 5 T cell receptor beta chains below come from one sample, sequenced in a study of shared clonotypes between healthy human individuals. The naive CD8 fraction comprised CD45RO-negative cells positively selected for CCR7 and excluded terminally differentiated effector memory CD45RA+ cells. The data were produced by immunoSEQ multiplex PCR, yet TCRdb's version contains in-frame clones alone and is incomplete. The sample contains approximately 840,000 clones, about 96% of which appear only once. Material: naive CD8+ T cells sorted from blood. The receptors shown here come from a man aged 25 to 40 in good health.

The chain links TRBV6-4 to TRBJ2-3; D uncertain. Trimming took 3 bases from V and 0 from J, leaving 10 bases between them. This CDR3 has 15 residues. Per the germline V gene, CDR1 is MRHNA and CDR2 is SNTAGT. CDR3: CASSEGIISTDTQYF. CDR3 nucleotide sequence: TGTGCCAGCAGTGAGGGCATCATTAGCACAGATACGCAGTATTTT.

The J gene is TRBJ2-6, the V gene TRBV2; D is perhaps TRBD1 (6 bases). V lost 4 bases to trimming and J lost 0 bases, with 19 bases between them. The CDR3 runs 19 residues. Germline V gene data show CDR1 as SNHLY and CDR2 as FYNNEI. In DNA form, the CDR3 reads TGTGCCAGCAGTGGGATAAAACGGGACACGGACTCTGGGGCCAACGTCCTGACTTTC. It yields the protein CASSGIKRDTDSGANVLTF.

V and J are TRBV6-5 and TRBJ2-7; TRBD2 matches 11 bases. V lost 6 bases, J lost 6 bases, and 10 bases stayed unmatched. The CDR3 is made up of 15 amino acids. Germline V gives CDR1 MNHEY, CDR2 SVGAGI. CDR3 in amino acids: CASSRTSGSSVEQYF. In DNA, the CDR3 is TGTGCCAGCAGCCGCACTAGCGGGAGTTCCGTCGAGCAGTACTTC.

This chain connects TRBV2 to TRBJ2-2; D ambiguous. V was clipped by 6 bases and J by 2 bases, with 1 base between them. CDR1 is SNHLY and CDR2 is FYNNEI in the germline V gene. The CDR3 length is 11 residues. The CDR3 region is CASRNTGELFF. DNA of the CDR3: TGTGCCAGCAGAAACACCGGGGAGCTGTTTTTT.

This chain uses TRBV4-1 with TRBJ2-1; D not certain. Germline values: CDR1 MGHRA, CDR2 YSYEKL. Trimming stripped 5 bases from V and 1 base from J, with 6 bases between. The CDR3 is made up of 13 amino acids. CDR3 nucleotides: TGCGCCAGCAGCAAGGAGTCCTACAATGAGCAGTTCTTC. This encodes CASSKESYNEQFF.